This paragraph reports one TCR beta chain. The germline V gene encodes CDR1 MNHEY and CDR2 SMNVEV (reference sequence). V was shortened by 0 bases and J by 0 bases, with 9 bases between the two germline ends. The length of the CDR3 is 17 residues. This entry belongs to a study of blood T cell repertoires in COVID-19. About the study: The United States, Italy and Spain provided the acute and convalescent COVID-19 samples. Sources were T cells, B-cell-depleted T cells, or PBMCs; the material itself was cDNA or gDNA.

Original analysis: Reference gene primer amplification yielded estimated nucleated cell counts. Profiled with immunoSEQ multiplex PCR; TCRdb holds only in-frame clones, not every one. That table furnishes V, J and clone size, whereas the DNA furnished D and trimming. The top ten clones hold 5% to 8% of a sample with around 250,000 clones, approximately 84% of them seen once. The study assigned cohorts using participant-reported clinical history. The chain recombines TRBV27 with TRBJ1-6; D unresolved. Sequenced material: PBMCs or T cells enriched from blood (not recorded which). The TCR originated in a woman in her forties or fifties who had been exposed to COVID-19. CDR3 region: CASSLSFGSSYNSPLHF. As DNA, the CDR3 is TGTGCCAGCAGTTTATCGTTTGGGAGCTCCTATAATTCACCCCTCCACTTT.